A single T cell receptor (beta chain) is shown here with its context. Antigen specificity is unknown. No patient had autoimmune disease or received systemic immunosuppression. Germline-derived CDR1 and CDR2 are GTSNPN and SVGIG (reference sequence). CDR3 length: 18 amino acids. V lost 0 bases to trimming and J lost 0 bases, with 20 bases between them. These data are taken from a study of OX40 agonist ivuxolimab in advanced cancers. Findings and caveats of the study: More expanded clones were seen, on average, in CD8+ T cells than in CD4+. Among the lowest levels of clonal expansion were found in partial responders at 0.1-3.0 mg/kg.

Assay used: immunoSEQ multiplex PCR; TCRdb lists only in-frame clones, some missing. The sample yields 80,000 or so clones, roughly 90% seen once. The rearrangement links TRBV30 to TRBJ1-1; maybe TRBD1 (6 bases). The input for sequencing was CD4+ or CD8+ T cells sorted from blood, taken in a trial of the OX40 agonist ivuxolimab. The TCR comes from an adult with an advanced solid tumor such as melanoma, head and neck, liver or kidney cancer. For the CDR3, the DNA is TGTGCCTGGAGTGTAACTTCCCCGGGGGGCCGACTGAACACTGAAGCTTTCTTT. It encodes CAWSVTSPGGRLNTEAFF.